This entry describes one TCR beta chain. The germline V gene has CDR1 SGHVS and CDR2 FQNEAQ. The V end lost 4 bases, the J end lost 4 bases, and 14 bases lay between the germline ends. CDR3 length equals 15 residues. The source of the sample is a study of blood T cell repertoires in COVID-19. Study in general: Researchers got acute and convalescent COVID-19 samples from the United States, Italy and Spain. PBMCs, B-cell-depleted T cells, or T cells provided the cDNA or gDNA that made up the material.

Repertoires were generated with immunoSEQ multiplex PCR, while TCRdb's copy carries only in-frame clones and drops some. Here the sample spans 300,000 to 450,000 clones, roughly four fifths being singletons. The specimen was peripheral blood. This receptor was identified in a human donor with acute or convalescent COVID-19. The donor label of this sample is uncertain. The chain couples TRBV7-8 to TRBJ1-3; D might be TRBD1 (6 bases). CDR3 sequence reads: CASSSVGQIGNTIYF. The CDR3 nucleotides are TGTGCCAGCAGCTCGGTCGGACAGATCGGAAACACCATATATTTT. Using reference TRBV7-8 and TRBJ1-3 for the parts outside the CDR3, the full variable domain is GAGVSQSPRYKVAKRGQDVALRCDPISGHVSLFWYQQALGQGPEFLTYFQNEAQLDKSGLPSDRFFAERPEGSVSTLKIQRTQQEDSAVYLCASSSVGQIGNTIYFGEGSWLTVV.